Each of the 29 T cell receptor beta chains below was sequenced from the same sample in a study of blood T cells in healthy people across ages. The use of a sample-barcoded 5' primer and a J-beta primer mix characterized a second PCR of 7 to 11 cycles. TCRdb fed the 5' RACE reads into MiXCR, producing one record per CDR3 protein. In the table there are more than 1.4 million distinct CDR3 sequences, approximately 38% of which are singletons. Sequenced material: blood. Receptors originate from a woman younger than 30 in good health.

In this sample, this clonotype turned up a few times. The V call is TRBV28, the J call TRBJ2-7; TRBD1 matches 9 bases. The CDR3 loop spans 15 amino acids. V lost 4 bases, J lost 3 bases, and 7 bases stayed unmatched. Germline V gene data show CDR1 as MDHEN and CDR2 as SYDVKM. The CDR3 loop reads CASSSRQGGIYEQYF. DNA for the CDR3: TGTGCCAGCAGTTCCCGACAGGGGGGCATCTACGAGCAGTACTTC.

This clonotype appeared a few times. One end of the junction fails to match germline, which may point to a read error. The chain links TRBV6-5 to TRBJ2-5, with D unresolved. This CDR3 is 12 amino acids long. Germline V CDR1 and CDR2: MNHEY, SVGAGI. The chain's CDR3 is CASRSYPYEQYF. The CDR3 coding sequence is TGTGCCAGCAGGTCCTACCCCTACGAGCAGTATTTC.

V gene TRBV19 combines with J gene TRBJ1-2; no clear D. CDR1 and CDR2 (germline): LNHDA, SQIVND (reference sequence). There are 13 residues in the CDR3. With 3 bases removed from V and 4 bases from J, the gap between germline ends came to 9 bases. The CDR3 region is CASSIENAYGYTF. The CDR3 nucleotides are TGTGCCAGTAGTATCGAAAATGCCTATGGCTACACCTTC.

V gene TRBV4-2 combines with J gene TRBJ1-2; TRBD1 agrees at 8 bases. Germline V gene lookup returns CDR1 LGHNA and CDR2 YNFKEQ. CDR3 length equals 15 residues. The junction had 8 bases not matched to a gene; V was cut back by 3 bases and J by 5 bases. CDR3 loop: CASSQTDRGGYGYTF. CDR3 sequence (DNA): TGTGCCAGCAGCCAGACCGACAGGGGCGGGTATGGCTACACCTTC.

This chain uses TRBV7-9 with TRBJ2-7; possible D gene TRBD2, 5 bases. Per the germline V gene, CDR1 is SEHNR and CDR2 is FQNEAQ (reference sequence). The V end was cut by 6 bases, the J end by 5 bases, with 11 bases between. The CDR3 length is 12 residues. The chain's CDR3 is CASRGSGNEQYF. CDR3 in DNA: TGTGCCAGCAGGGGGTCGGGGAACGAGCAGTACTTC.

This clonotype was recorded a few times. V and J are TRBV15 and TRBJ2-3; D may be TRBD1 (6 bases). Trimming pared 0 bases from V and 2 bases from J, leaving 15 bases between. Per germline, CDR1 LNHNV and CDR2 YYDKDF (reference sequence). The CDR3 has 17 amino acids. The CDR3 DNA follows: TGTGCCACCAGCAGAGAAACGCCGGGACACCTCACAGATACGCAGTATTTT. Translating it yields CATSRETPGHLTDTQYF. The full variable domain, in which reference TRBV15 and TRBJ2-3 provide the parts outside the CDR3, is DAMVIQNPRYQVTQFGKPVTLSCSQTLNHNVMYWYQQKSSQAPKLLFHYYDKDFNNEADTPDNFQSRRPNTSFCFLDIRSPGLGDTAMYLCATSRETPGHLTDTQYFGPGTRLTVL.

The chain recombines TRBV7-2 with TRBJ2-7, with D perhaps matching TRBD2 (5 bases). Germline CDR1 SGHTA, CDR2 FQGNSA. Trimming removed 5 bases from V and 3 bases from J, with 11 bases in between. This CDR3 has 13 residues. The CDR3 here is CASSLPGVYEQYF. The CDR3 DNA reads TGTGCCAGCAGCCTCCCCGGGGTCTACGAGCAGTACTTC.

V gene TRBV10-3 combines with J gene TRBJ1-1; 7 nucleotides align to TRBD1. The trim removed 3 bases at V and 5 bases at J, leaving 6 bases unmatched. The CDR3 length is 14 residues. Germline loops: CDR1 ENHRY, CDR2 SYGVKD. The CDR3 DNA reads as TGTGCCATCAGTGACCAGGGGGTTAGGACTGAAGCTTTCTTT. Translated, it gives CAISDQGVRTEAFF.

The chain combines TRBV6-5 with TRBJ1-1, with unresolved D. Trimming took off 1 base at V and 0 bases at J, with 9 bases between the two ends. The germline V gene has CDR1 MNHEY and CDR2 SVGAGI. The CDR3 has 15 residues. CDR3 region: CASSYWERLNTEAFF. The DNA for the CDR3 is TGTGCCAGCAGTTACTGGGAGAGATTGAACACTGAAGCTTTCTTT.

The J gene is TRBJ1-1, the V gene TRBV3-1; 7 bases fit TRBD1. The CDR3 loop spans 14 amino acids. The V segment lost 4 bases and the J segment 1 base; nucleotides outside the gene matches: 3. Germline CDR1 reads LGHDT; CDR2 reads YNNKEL (reference sequence). In nucleotides, the CDR3 is TGTGCCAGCAGCCGGGACAGCCAGAACACTGAAGCTTTCTTT. It yields the protein CASSRDSQNTEAFF.

The V call is TRBV12-3 or TRBV12-4, the J call TRBJ1-1; D ambiguous. The germline V and J ends were trimmed by 6 bases and 4 bases, with 6 bases remaining between them. The CDR3 is 11 amino acids. The CDR3 reads CASSRFTEAFF. CDR3 coding DNA: TGTGCCAGCAGCCGCTTCACTGAAGCTTTCTTT.

The chain links TRBV30 to TRBJ1-2; tentative D call: TRBD1 (5 bases). This CDR3 is built from 15 residues. V lost 3 bases and J lost 0, with 14 bases in between. Germline loops: CDR1 GTSNPN, CDR2 SVGIG (reference sequence). The CDR3 region is CAWRGGTKANYGYTF. CDR3 sequence (DNA): TGTGCCTGGAGGGGGGGGACTAAAGCTAACTATGGCTACACCTTC.

The DNA of the CDR3 is TGCGCCAGCAGCTTAGTAGGTGACTATGAGCAGTACTTC. It specifies CASSLVGDYEQYF. This chain links TRBV5-1 with TRBJ2-5; possible D gene TRBD2, 5 bases. CDR3 length: 13 residues. V lost 2 bases and J lost 11, with 16 bases in between. Germline CDR1 reads SGHRS; CDR2 reads YFSETQ.

This clonotype was counted only a few times. The CDR3 region is CASSLRTSGGYEQFF. The CDR3 bases are TGTGCCAGCAGCCTTCGGACTAGCGGGGGGTATGAGCAGTTCTTC. V gene TRBV7-3 combines with J gene TRBJ2-1, with 14 bases aligning to TRBD2. V dropped 5 bases and J dropped 8; count of bases not matched to a gene: 5. This CDR3 region has 15 residues. Germline assignment: CDR1 SGHTA and CDR2 FQGTGA.

The rearrangement uses TRBV15 and TRBJ2-7; D gene uncertain. Germline V gene data show CDR1 as LNHNV and CDR2 as YYDKDF (reference sequence). CDR3 length equals 13 residues. The ends were cut back, 5 bases at V and 1 base at J, with 9 bases in the middle. The CDR3 DNA sequence: TGTGCCACCAGCGAAAGTTTTTCCTACGAGCAGTACTTC. Translation gives CATSESFSYEQYF.

Only a few counts were recorded for this clonotype. This chain links TRBV20-1 with TRBJ1-1; D ambiguous. Germline-derived CDR1 and CDR2 are DFQATT and SNEGSKA (reference sequence). V lost 5 bases and J 1 base, leaving 11 bases between the germline ends. The CDR3 loop spans 13 amino acids. CDR3 protein: CSARRNSNTEAFF. In DNA form, the CDR3 reads TGCAGTGCTCGGAGAAACTCGAACACTGAAGCTTTCTTT.

The gene calls are TRBV25-1 and TRBJ1-5, with 8 bases identical to TRBD1. This CDR3 contains 14 residues. J lost 3 bases, V lost 4 bases, and 2 bases had no gene match. Germline V CDR1 and CDR2: MGHDK, SYGVNS. Here the CDR3 DNA reads TGTGCCAGCAGTGTGACAGGGGTCAATCAGCCCCAGCATTTT. This encodes CASSVTGVNQPQHF.

The chain links TRBV3-1 to TRBJ2-7; maybe TRBD2 (6 bases). This CDR3 contains 15 residues. Germline CDR1 reads LGHDT; CDR2 reads YNNKEL (reference sequence). V was clipped by 1 base and J by 0 bases, with 10 bases between them. The CDR3 bases are TGTGCCAGCAGCCAAGGACTAGGGATCTCCTACGAGCAGTACTTC. This gives the protein CASSQGLGISYEQYF.

The V gene is TRBV5-5, the J gene TRBJ1-2, with D unclear. V was pared by 5 bases and J by 1 base, with 12 bases between. This CDR3 has 14 amino acids. In germline, CDR1 is SGHKS, CDR2 YYEKEE (reference sequence). In DNA form, the CDR3 reads TGTGCCAGCAGTCCGCAGACAAATAACTATGGCTACACCTTC. Amino acid sequence: CASSPQTNNYGYTF.

In its sample, this clonotype was seen a few times. The chain has TRBV28 and TRBJ2-5; D call uncertain. The CDR3 runs 12 residues. Germline V gene sequence: CDR1 MDHEN, CDR2 SYDVKM. Trimming shortened V by 5 bases and J by 7 bases, and 11 bases separated the two germline ends. CDR3 sequence reads: CASSRTYGTQYF. The DNA of the CDR3 is TGTGCCAGCAGTCGGACCTACGGGACCCAGTACTTC.

This clonotype was found once. J is TRBJ2-7 and V is TRBV6-5; 7 bases match TRBD2. Trimming took 6 bases from V and 3 from J; bases not matched to a gene: 11. The CDR3 runs 15 residues. Per the germline V gene, CDR1 is MNHEY and CDR2 is SVGAGI. Here the CDR3 reads CASRPEGLLDYEQYF. In DNA, the CDR3 is TGTGCCAGCAGGCCTGAGGGACTATTAGACTACGAGCAGTACTTC.

This clonotype has just a few counts. This chain joins TRBV6-1 and TRBJ1-1; 10 positions match TRBD1. The germline V gene has CDR1 MNHNS and CDR2 SASEGT. J gave up 5 bases and V 5 bases, and 11 bases lay outside the gene matches. The length of the CDR3 is 16 residues. The CDR3 DNA reads as TGTGCCAGCAGTTTAGTAGCGGGACAGGGGAATACTGAAGCTTTCTTT. This gives the protein CASSLVAGQGNTEAFF.

This clonotype showed up just a few times. The chain links TRBV3-1 to TRBJ1-4; a weak D match, TRBD1 (5 bases). V gave up 3 bases and J gave up 10 bases, with 15 bases separating them. The CDR3 is 14 residues long. Germline CDR1 is LGHDT and CDR2 is YNNKEL (reference sequence). This CDR3 is CASSQWGRTGKLFF. The CDR3 DNA follows: TGTGCCAGCAGCCAGTGGGGACGGACGGGAAAACTGTTTTTT.

This clonotype was found a few times. The rearrangement joins TRBV14 to TRBJ1-5, with a weak D call TRBD1 (5 bases). Trimming pared 2 bases from V and 4 bases from J, leaving 9 bases between. Looked up from germline, CDR1 is SGHDN and CDR2 is FVKESK. The CDR3 is 14 residues long. The CDR3 here is CASSQSGFNQPQHF. The CDR3 coding sequence is TGTGCCAGCAGCCAATCAGGGTTTAATCAGCCCCAGCATTTT.

This clonotype has only a few counts. A much larger clone lies one base from this, so it may be a read error. The chain links TRBV11-1 to TRBJ2-7; 7 bases match TRBD2. J lost 2 bases, V lost 5 bases, and 9 bases had no gene match. This CDR3 comprises 15 residues. The germline V gene has CDR1 SGHAT and CDR2 FQDESV (reference sequence). CDR3 in amino acids: CASSRGRAGTYEQYF. The CDR3 DNA reads TGTGCCAGCAGCCGGGGACGAGCGGGAACCTACGAGCAGTACTTC.

This chain joins TRBV29-1 and TRBJ2-1; perhaps TRBD2 as D (5 bases). This CDR3 has 13 amino acids. CDR1 SQVTM and CDR2 ANQGSEA come from the germline V gene. V lost 2 bases and J 10 bases, leaving 15 bases between the germline ends. This CDR3 reads CSVESQSGGEQFF. CDR3 DNA: TGCAGCGTTGAATCTCAAAGCGGCGGCGAGCAGTTCTTC.

The chain joins TRBV6-5 to TRBJ2-1, with D unresolved. Per the germline V gene, CDR1 is MNHEY and CDR2 is SVGAGI. Between the trimmed V and J ends, which lost 4 bases and 2 bases, there was a span of 9 bases. This CDR3 comprises 14 residues. In nucleotides, the CDR3 is TGTGCCAGCAGTTTCGACGCGCCCTACAATGAGCAGTTCTTC. Encoded protein: CASSFDAPYNEQFF.

This rearrangement joins TRBV7-9 to TRBJ1-4; 8 positions match TRBD1. J was trimmed by 4 bases and V by 5 bases; bases with no gene match: 21. The CDR3 has 20 residues. Germline CDR1 and CDR2: SEHNR and FQNEAQ (reference sequence). The CDR3 nucleotides read TGTGCCAGCAGCCGGCATAGTCCGGGACAGGTGCCTACCGTTAATGAAAAACTGTTTTTT. Amino acids: CASSRHSPGQVPTVNEKLFF.

This clonotype was counted between two and nine times. CDR3 protein: CASALVGGGGYTF. DNA of the CDR3: TGTGCCAGCGCTCTAGTAGGGGGCGGTGGCTACACCTTC. The chain carries TRBV12-3 or TRBV12-4 and TRBJ1-2; 7 bases match TRBD1. The CDR3 contains 13 residues. The V segment lost 8 bases and the J segment 7 bases; nucleotides outside the gene matches: 10.